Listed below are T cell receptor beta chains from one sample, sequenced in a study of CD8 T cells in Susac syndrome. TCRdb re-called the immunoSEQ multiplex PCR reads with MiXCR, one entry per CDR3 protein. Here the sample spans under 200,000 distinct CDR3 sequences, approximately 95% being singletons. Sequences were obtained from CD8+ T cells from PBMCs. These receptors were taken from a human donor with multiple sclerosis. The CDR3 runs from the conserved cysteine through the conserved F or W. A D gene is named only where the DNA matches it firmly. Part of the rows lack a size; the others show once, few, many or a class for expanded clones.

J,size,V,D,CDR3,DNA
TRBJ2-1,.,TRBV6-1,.,CASSEAQPFF,TGTGCCAGCAGTGAAGCGCAGCCGTTCTTC
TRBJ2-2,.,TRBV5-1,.,CASSWALPGELFF,TGCGCCAGCAGCTGGGCCCTTCCCGGGGAGCTGTTTTTT
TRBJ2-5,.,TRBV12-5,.,CASGLGRSLQETQYF,TGTGCTAGTGGTTTGGGGAGGAGTCTCCAAGAGACCCAGTACTTC
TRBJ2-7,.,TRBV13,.,CASSSTLHRLVDEQYF,TGTGCCAGCAGCTCAACCCTCCATCGTCTGGTGGACGAGCAGTACTTC
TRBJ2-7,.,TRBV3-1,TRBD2,CASSPSSGSYEQYF,TGTGCCAGCAGCCCCTCTAGCGGGAGTTACGAGCAGTACTTC
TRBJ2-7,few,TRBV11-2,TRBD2,CASSLGPSGDPSYEQYF,TGTGCCAGCAGCTTAGGTCCTAGCGGAGACCCCTCCTACGAGCAGTACTTC
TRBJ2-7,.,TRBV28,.,CASSLLPRYGYSYEQYF,TGTGCCAGCAGTTTATTACCCCGTTACGGGTACTCCTACGAGCAGTACTTC
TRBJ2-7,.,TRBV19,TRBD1,CASSIPGQGYEQYF,TGTGCCAGTAGTATACCGGGACAGGGTTACGAGCAGTACTTC
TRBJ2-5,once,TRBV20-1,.,CSAPGWELGETQYF,TGCAGTGCCCCCGGGTGGGAGCTGGGAGAGACCCAGTACTTC
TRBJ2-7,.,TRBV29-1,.,CSVVPDLAYEQYF,TGCAGCGTTGTACCCGACTTAGCCTACGAGCAGTACTTC
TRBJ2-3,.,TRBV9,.,CASSVVGASTDTQYF,TGTGCCAGCAGCGTAGTGGGGGCTAGCACAGATACGCAGTATTTT
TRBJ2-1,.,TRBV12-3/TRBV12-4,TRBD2,CASTGLARYNEQFF,TGTGCCAGCACCGGACTAGCTCGGTACAATGAGCAGTTCTTC
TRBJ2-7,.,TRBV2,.,CASRGRYEQYF,TGTGCCAGCAGAGGCCGCTACGAGCAGTACTTC
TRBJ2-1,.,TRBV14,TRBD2,CASSQGLGFSGSSDEQFF,TGTGCCAGCAGCCAAGGTTTAGGGTTTAGCGGGAGTTCGGATGAGCAGTTCTTC
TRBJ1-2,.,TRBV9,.,CASSATRGYTF,TGTGCCAGCAGCGCCACAAGGGGCTACACCTTC
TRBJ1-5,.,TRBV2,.,CASSEEGFQPQHF,TGTGCCAGCAGTGAAGAGGGTTTTCAGCCCCAGCATTTT
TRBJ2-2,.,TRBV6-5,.,CASSQGPYTGELFF,TGTGCCAGCAGCCAAGGACCTTACACCGGGGAGCTGTTTTTT
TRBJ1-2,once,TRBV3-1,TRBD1,CASSQDRTGWGGYTF,TGTGCCAGCAGCCAAGACCGGACAGGGTGGGGAGGCTACACCTTC
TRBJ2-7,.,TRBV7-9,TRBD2,CASSPHAGGQSYEQYF,TGTGCCAGCAGCCCCCACGCGGGAGGACAGAGCTACGAGCAGTACTTC
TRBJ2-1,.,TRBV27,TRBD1,CASSLGTGGGNEQFF,TGTGCCAGCAGTTTAGGGACAGGGGGAGGAAATGAGCAGTTCTTC
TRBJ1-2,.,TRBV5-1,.,CASSISVLDGYTF,TGCGCCAGCAGCATCAGCGTACTAGATGGCTACACCTTC
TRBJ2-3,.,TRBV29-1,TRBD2,CSGKLAGGSDTQYF,TGCAGCGGCAAACTAGCGGGAGGGTCAGATACGCAGTATTTT
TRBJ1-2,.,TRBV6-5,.,CASSYALGGYTF,TGTGCCAGCAGTTACGCACTAGGGGGCTACACCTTC
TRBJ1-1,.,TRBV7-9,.,CASSLVAGDTEAFF,TGTGCCAGCAGCTTAGTGGCAGGGGACACTGAAGCTTTCTTT
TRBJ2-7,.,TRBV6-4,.,CASSDLAADEQYF,TGTGCCAGCAGTGACTTGGCAGCCGACGAGCAGTACTTC
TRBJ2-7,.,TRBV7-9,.,CASSQRAEQYF,TGTGCCAGCAGCCAAAGGGCTGAGCAGTACTTC
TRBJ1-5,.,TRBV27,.,CASSFFAGSNQPQHF,TGTGCCAGCAGTTTTTTTGCGGGGAGCAATCAGCCCCAGCATTTT
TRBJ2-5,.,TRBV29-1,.,CSVPAEEETQYF,TGCAGCGTGCCCGCCGAAGAAGAGACCCAGTACTTC
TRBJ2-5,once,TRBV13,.,CASSLGPLQETQYF,TGTGCCAGCAGCTTAGGACCCCTTCAAGAGACCCAGTACTTC
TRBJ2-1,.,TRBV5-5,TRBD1,CASSLVQGAREQFF,TGTGCCAGCAGCTTGGTACAGGGGGCAAGGGAGCAGTTCTTC
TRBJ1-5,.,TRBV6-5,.,CASSHGGNQPQHF,TGTGCCAGCAGCCACGGCGGGAATCAGCCCCAGCATTTT
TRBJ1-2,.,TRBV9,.,CASNRDGVYGYTF,TGTGCCAGCAATCGAGACGGCGTATATGGCTACACCTTC
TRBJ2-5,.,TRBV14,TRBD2,CASSQVGTSGNQETQYF,TGTGCCAGCAGCCAAGTAGGGACTAGCGGGAACCAAGAGACCCAGTACTTC
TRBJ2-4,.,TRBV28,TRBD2,CASSRTSGTGNIQYF,TGTGCCAGCAGTCGGACTAGCGGGACTGGAAACATTCAGTACTTC
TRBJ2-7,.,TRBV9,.,CASSTSQGSYEQYF,TGTGCCAGCAGCACTTCACAGGGTTCCTACGAGCAGTACTTC
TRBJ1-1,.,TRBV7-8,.,CASSLGPMTGEAFF,TGTGCCAGCAGCTTAGGTCCCATGACAGGCGAAGCTTTCTTT
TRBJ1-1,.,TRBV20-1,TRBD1,CSARATDAPSPGQGATEAFF,TGCAGTGCTAGAGCTACCGACGCCCCCTCACCGGGACAGGGAGCCACTGAAGCTTTCTTT
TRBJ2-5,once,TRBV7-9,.,CASSGETGLETQYF,TGTGCCAGCAGCGGGGAGACAGGTTTGGAGACCCAGTACTTC
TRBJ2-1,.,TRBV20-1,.,CSASETRQYNEQFF,TGCAGTGCTAGCGAAACCCGACAGTACAATGAGCAGTTCTTC
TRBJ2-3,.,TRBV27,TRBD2,CASSFLSGGTDTQYF,TGTGCCAGCAGTTTTCTCAGCGGGGGCACAGATACGCAGTATTTT
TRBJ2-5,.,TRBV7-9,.,CASSPASLDRETQYF,TGTGCCAGCAGCCCCGCGAGTCTCGACAGGGAGACCCAGTACTTC
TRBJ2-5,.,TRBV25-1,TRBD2,CASSDSSGEETQYF,TGTGCCAGCAGTGATTCTAGCGGTGAAGAGACCCAGTACTTC
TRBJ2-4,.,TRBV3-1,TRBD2,CASRTTSGDLLGIQYF,TGTGCCAGCAGGACGACTAGCGGGGACCTTTTGGGCATTCAGTACTTC
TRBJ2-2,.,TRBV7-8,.,CASKGVLNTGELFF,TGTGCCAGCAAGGGGGTCTTGAACACCGGGGAGCTGTTTTTT
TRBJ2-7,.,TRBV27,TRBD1,CASSLVLPGQGANEQYF,TGTGCCAGCAGTTTGGTCTTACCGGGACAGGGGGCCAACGAGCAGTACTTC
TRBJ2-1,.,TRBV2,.,CASSEVVASSYNEQFF,TGTGCCAGCAGTGAAGTGGTGGCTAGCTCCTACAATGAGCAGTTCTTC
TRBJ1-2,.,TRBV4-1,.,CASSQVRGNRDGYTF,TGCGCCAGCAGCCAAGTTAGGGGAAACAGGGATGGCTACACCTTC
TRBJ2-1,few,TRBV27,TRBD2,CASSFGGSYNEQFF,TGTGCCAGCAGTTTCGGCGGGAGTTACAATGAGCAGTTCTTC
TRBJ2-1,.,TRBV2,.,CASSGATGDYNEQFF,TGTGCCAGCAGTGGGGCCACAGGTGACTACAATGAGCAGTTCTTC
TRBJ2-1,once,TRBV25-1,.,CASSEGAGKNEQFF,TGTGCCAGCAGTGAAGGAGCAGGGAAGAATGAGCAGTTCTTC